Ten or more counts support the clone carrying this T cell receptor (beta chain). The data stem from a study of tumor-infiltrating lymphocytes in oesophageal squamous cell carcinoma. Trimming took 3 bases from V and 1 from J, leaving 13 bases between them. CDR1 and CDR2 (germline): SGHVS, FQNEAQ. The CDR3 is made up of 15 amino acids. TCRdb itself ran the PCR reads through MiXCR, one entry per CDR3 protein. Altogether over 10,000 distinct CDR3 sequences are present, roughly 60% being singletons, with the ten largest covering approximately 29%. The sample comprised esophageal tumor tissue. The chain uses TRBV7-8 and TRBJ2-7, with D perhaps being TRBD1 or TRBD2 (5 bases each). The clonotype comes from a female donor with esophageal squamous cell carcinoma. The CDR3 nucleotides read TGTGCCAGCAGCTTGTTCCAGGGACCTTCCTACGAGCAGTACTTC. Translating gives CASSLFQGPSYEQYF.